This T cell receptor (beta chain) was captured by sequencing in a study of OX40 agonist ivuxolimab in advanced cancers. Worth noting for this clone: Its cognate antigen is unknown.

Clones were read by immunoSEQ multiplex PCR, and TCRdb kept only the in-frame ones, dropping some. Here the sample spans roughly 67,000 clones, roughly 82% being singletons. Study outcomes and limitations: Doses of 0.1 to 3.0 mg/kg were accompanied by clonal expansion of CD4+ and CD8+ blood T cells by week 6.

The germline CDR1 and CDR2 sequences are SGDLS and YYNGEE. The length of the CDR3 is 14 residues. The ends lost 3 bases at V and 1 base at J; junction bases unmatched: 3. This specimen consisted of CD4+ or CD8+ T cells sorted from blood, obtained in a trial of the OX40 agonist ivuxolimab. This sequence joins TRBV9 and TRBJ2-5, with 7 nucleotides matching TRBD1. The sequence came from an adult with an advanced solid tumor such as melanoma, head and neck, liver or kidney cancer. DNA of the CDR3: TGTGCCAGCAGCGGAGGGGGCCCCCAAGAGACCCAGTACTTC. This sequence encodes CASSGGGPQETQYF.